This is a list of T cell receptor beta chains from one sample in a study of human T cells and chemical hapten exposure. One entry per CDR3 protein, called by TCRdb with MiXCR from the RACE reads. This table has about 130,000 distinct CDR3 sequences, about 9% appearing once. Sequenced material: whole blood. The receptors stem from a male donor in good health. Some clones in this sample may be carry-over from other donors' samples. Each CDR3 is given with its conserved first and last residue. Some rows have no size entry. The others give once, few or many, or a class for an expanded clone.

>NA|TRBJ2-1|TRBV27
CASSLSRTTGFRNEQFF
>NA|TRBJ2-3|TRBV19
CASSGAAGEYTDTQYF
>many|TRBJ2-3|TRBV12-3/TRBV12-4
CASRLGQAASTDTQYF
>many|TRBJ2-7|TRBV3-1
CASSQQGGGLSYEQYF
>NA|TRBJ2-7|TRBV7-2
CASSFYRNNEQYF
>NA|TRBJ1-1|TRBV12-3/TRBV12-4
CASSLSNWGRLGTEAFF
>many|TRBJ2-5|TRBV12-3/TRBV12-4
CASRPGQVETQYF
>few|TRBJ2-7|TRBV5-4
CASSLRGIPEQYF
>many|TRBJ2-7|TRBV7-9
CASSPSGPGYEQYF
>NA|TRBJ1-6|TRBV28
CASRVLGGNSPLHF
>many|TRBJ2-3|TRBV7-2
CASSSPRTATDTQYF
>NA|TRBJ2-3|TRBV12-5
CASGLGGDTQYF
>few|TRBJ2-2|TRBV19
CASSPQGYTGELFF
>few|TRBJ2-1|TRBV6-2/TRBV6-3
CASSYPGTSHNEQFF